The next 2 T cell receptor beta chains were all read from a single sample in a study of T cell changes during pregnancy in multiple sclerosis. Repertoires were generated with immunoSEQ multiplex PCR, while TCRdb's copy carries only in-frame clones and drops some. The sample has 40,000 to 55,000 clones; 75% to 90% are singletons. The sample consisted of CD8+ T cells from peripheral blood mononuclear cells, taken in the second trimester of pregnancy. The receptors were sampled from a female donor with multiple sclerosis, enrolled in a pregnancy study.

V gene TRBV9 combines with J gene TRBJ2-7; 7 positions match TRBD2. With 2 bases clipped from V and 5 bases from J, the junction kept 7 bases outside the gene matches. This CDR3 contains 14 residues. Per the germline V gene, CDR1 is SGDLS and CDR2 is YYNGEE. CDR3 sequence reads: CASSVGGSNDEQYF. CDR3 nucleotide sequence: TGTGCCAGCAGCGTCGGCGGGAGCAATGACGAGCAGTACTTC.

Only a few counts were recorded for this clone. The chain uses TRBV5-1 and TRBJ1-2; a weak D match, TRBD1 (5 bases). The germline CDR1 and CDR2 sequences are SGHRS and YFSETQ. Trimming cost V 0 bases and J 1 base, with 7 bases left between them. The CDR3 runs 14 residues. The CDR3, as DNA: TGCGCCAGCAGCTTGGACAGGATTAACTATGGCTACACCTTC. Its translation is CASSLDRINYGYTF. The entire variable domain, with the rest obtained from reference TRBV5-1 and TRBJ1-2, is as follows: KAGVTQTPRYLIKTRGQQVTLSCSPISGHRSVSWYQQTPGQGLQFLFEYFSETQRNKGNFPGRFSGRQFSNSRSEMNVSTLELGDSALYLCASSLDRINYGYTFGSGTRLTVV.